This entry concerns a single T cell receptor (beta chain). The antigen remains unidentified. The sample comes from a study of T-cell memory formation after mild COVID-19. Study context: In these data, TCR clusters were largely donor specific. Study results and limitations: Among clones contracting day 15 to 85, CD4/CD8 was balanced, whereas later expanders leaned CD4+.

The CDR3 has 17 amino acids. Between the trimmed V and J ends, which lost 5 bases and 3 bases, there was a span of 17 bases. Germline V lookup: CDR1 PRHDT, CDR2 FYEKMQ (reference sequence). Employing constant-segment primers, 5'RACE generated TCR alpha and TCR beta cDNA libraries bearing sample barcodes and UMIs. TCRdb called the 5' RACE reads again in MiXCR, with one record for every CDR3 protein. The profile covers 350,000 to 450,000 distinct CDR3 sequences, with around 30% appearing a single time and roughly 13% taken by the ten largest. The source material was PBMCs or a T cell subset sorted from them (not recorded which). The rearrangement links TRBV13 to TRBJ2-6; a possible D gene is TRBD2 (6 bases). The sequence derives from an adult woman who had mild COVID-19 (a few samples of this study predate the infection). Cell type and time point are not known. CDR3 in amino acids: CASSHRGILSGANVLTF. CDR3 nucleotides: TGTGCCAGCAGCCACCGGGGGATTCTTAGTGGGGCCAACGTCCTGACTTTC.